The 21 T cell receptor beta chains below come from one sample, sequenced in a study of identical twins (TCRdb year 2016). Receptor libraries were prepared by 5' RACE. The instrument was an Illumina HiSeq 2000. The public reads were run again by TCRdb, first through fastp at Q25 and then through MiXCR, and only productive beta chains were kept. Each CDR3 protein appears once, grouped with its most common genes and DNA. Recorded for this sample are more than 650,000 distinct CDR3 sequences; around 6% of them occurred a single time. The top ten clones comprise 1.5% to 2% of the sample. What was sequenced was naive T cells sorted from blood. The sample's cell subset or site label, in plain terms: cells isolated with a human naive T-cell isolation kit. The receptors stem from a man younger than 30 in good health.

The chain recombines TRBV6-1 with TRBJ2-7; D perhaps matches TRBD1 (5 bases). CDR3 length equals 15 residues. Trimming removed 2 bases from V and 1 base from J, with 12 bases in between. The germline CDR1 and CDR2 sequences are MNHNS and SASEGT. This CDR3 is CASSEPGIGSYEQYV. In DNA form, the CDR3 reads TGTGCCAGCAGTGAACCAGGGATAGGGTCCTACGAGCAGTACGTC.

This clonotype was picked up a small number of times. This chain joins TRBV2 and TRBJ2-5; D could derive from TRBD1 or TRBD2 (6 bases each). Deletions cut 7 bases from V and 2 bases from J, with 11 bases between. The CDR3 consists of 13 residues. The V gene's germline CDR1 is SNHLY and CDR2 FYNNEI. The CDR3 bases are TGTGCCAGCAAAGGGGGGCGGCAAGAGACCCAGTACTTC. Its protein is CASKGGRQETQYF.

This chain connects TRBV12-3 or TRBV12-4 to TRBJ2-1; 7 positions agree with TRBD2. V lost 5 bases to trimming and J lost 4 bases; unmatched junction nucleotides: 8. The CDR3 has 15 residues. The CDR3 is CASSPPGRPYNEQFF. The CDR3 DNA reads as TGTGCCAGCAGTCCCCCCGGGAGGCCTTACAATGAGCAGTTCTTC.

This clonotype was picked up many times. This chain links TRBV4-1 with TRBJ1-1; D is perhaps TRBD1 (5 bases). CDR3 length: 16 residues. The germline CDR1 and CDR2 sequences are MGHRA and YSYEKL. V lost 0 bases and J lost 1, with 12 bases in between. The CDR3 DNA sequence: TGCGCCAGCAGCCAAGATAGGGGTCGGGGGAACACTGAAGCTTTCTTT. Protein: CASSQDRGRGNTEAFF.

This chain connects TRBV2 to TRBJ2-1; D gene uncertain. V gave up 8 bases and J gave up 6 bases, with 11 bases separating them. Looked up from germline, CDR1 is SNHLY and CDR2 is FYNNEI. This CDR3 is built from 12 residues. CDR3: CASQQKVNEQFF. CDR3 DNA sequence: TGTGCCAGCCAGCAGAAAGTCAATGAGCAGTTCTTC.

This clonotype was counted between two and nine times. The chain recombines TRBV27 with TRBJ2-5; 7 positions agree with TRBD1. The V gene's germline CDR1 is MNHEY and CDR2 SMNVEV (reference sequence). The CDR3 has 15 amino acids. V shed 3 bases and J 2 bases; nucleotides not matched to a gene: 6. The CDR3 region is CASSFLGQEQETQYF. CDR3 nucleotide sequence: TGTGCCAGCAGTTTCCTAGGACAGGAACAAGAGACCCAGTACTTC.

This clonotype has ten or more counts. The chain employs TRBV6-1 and TRBJ2-1; 14 nucleotides agree with TRBD2. The V gene's germline CDR1 is MNHNS and CDR2 SASEGT. The CDR3 length is 17 residues. Trimming cost V 8 bases and J 7 bases; bases outside gene matches: 13. CDR3 residues: CASYFGTSGSFLNEQFF. In DNA form, the CDR3 reads TGTGCCAGCTATTTCGGGACTAGCGGGAGTTTTTTGAATGAGCAGTTCTTC.

This clonotype was seen ten or more times. This chain uses TRBV28 with TRBJ2-5; D uncertain. Trimming cost V 4 bases and J 9 bases, with 12 bases left between them. Germline values: CDR1 MDHEN, CDR2 SYDVKM. This CDR3 contains 12 residues. The CDR3 region is CASSYPAEAQYF. The CDR3 coding sequence is TGTGCCAGCAGTTATCCTGCGGAAGCCCAGTACTTC.

The CDR3 reads CASSQDKVYGYTF. CDR3 bases: TGTGCCAGCAGCCAAGATAAAGTATATGGCTACACCTTC. This rearrangement joins TRBV14 to TRBJ1-2; unclear D gene. Germline V CDR1 and CDR2: SGHDN, FVKESK. Trimming removed 0 bases at V and 5 bases at J, with 7 bases between. This CDR3 has 13 amino acids. The full variable domain, its missing parts supplied by reference TRBV14 and TRBJ1-2, is EAGVTQFPSHSVIEKGQTVTLRCDPISGHDNLYWYRRVMGKEIKFLLHFVKESKQDESGMPNNRFLAERTGGTYSTLKVQPAELEDSGVYFCASSQDKVYGYTFGSGTRLTVV.

The rearrangement links TRBV12-3 or TRBV12-4 to TRBJ1-1, with D possibly matching TRBD1 (5 bases). Trimming shortened V by 2 bases and J by 6 bases, and 10 bases separated the two germline ends. The CDR3 extends over 13 amino acids. CDR3 DNA: TGTGCCAGCAGTTTACAGGGTAAACCTGAAGCTTTCTTT. Translation: CASSLQGKPEAFF.

This clonotype was seen ten or more times. The V and J genes are TRBV20-1 and TRBJ1-6; D uncertain. The V gene's germline CDR1 is DFQATT and CDR2 SNEGSKA (reference sequence). This CDR3 region has 13 residues. The V end lost 4 bases, the J end lost 7 bases, and 11 bases lay between the germline ends. The CDR3 sequence is CSATPLPNSPLHF. CDR3 coding DNA: TGCAGTGCTACGCCTCTCCCCAATTCACCCCTCCACTTT.

This clonotype was detected many times. This chain connects TRBV7-2 to TRBJ2-5; no firm D call. V lost 5 bases and J lost 3, with 13 bases in between. The CDR3 length is 14 residues. Germline V CDR1 and CDR2: SGHTA, FQGNSA. CDR3 sequence reads: CASSRTLTEETQYF. CDR3 nucleotide sequence: TGTGCCAGCAGCCGAACCTTAACAGAAGAGACCCAGTACTTC.

The V gene is TRBV2, the J gene TRBJ2-6, with 9 nucleotides matching TRBD1. The V gene's germline CDR1 is SNHLY and CDR2 FYNNEI. V trimming: 9 bases; J trimming: 3 bases; junction bases outside the gene matches: 15. The CDR3 runs to 18 residues. This CDR3 reads CARISRDRELIGANVLTF. The CDR3 DNA sequence: TGTGCCAGGATCTCAAGGGACAGGGAGTTAATTGGGGCCAACGTCCTGACTTTC.

This chain uses TRBV4-1 with TRBJ1-5; maybe TRBD1 (5 bases). CDR1 is MGHRA and CDR2 is YSYEKL in the germline V gene. V was cut by 2 bases and J by 2 bases, with 19 bases left in between. The CDR3 has 18 amino acids. As DNA, the CDR3 is TGCGCCAGCAGCCAAATCGACCTGGGACTTACCGGCAATCAGCCCCAGCATTTT. This translates into CASSQIDLGLTGNQPQHF.

This clonotype was found many times. CDR3 protein: CSAYTGTGGNQPQHF. The CDR3 DNA sequence: TGCAGTGCGTATACCGGGACAGGAGGCAATCAGCCCCAGCATTTT. The chain carries TRBV20-1 and TRBJ1-5, with TRBD1 matching 8 bases. Germline V gives CDR1 DFQATT, CDR2 SNEGSKA (reference sequence). Trimming took 6 bases from V and 2 from J; bases not matched to a gene: 9. The CDR3 covers 15 residues.

This clonotype was found a few times. The rearrangement links TRBV10-3 to TRBJ2-1, with 11 nucleotides matching TRBD2. The V segment lost 11 bases and the J segment 7 bases; nucleotides outside the gene matches: 10. Germline V lookup: CDR1 ENHRY, CDR2 SYGVKD. The CDR3 is made up of 14 amino acids. Written as DNA, the CDR3 is TGTGCCTCCTTAGCGGGAGGGGTAGGGAATGAGCAGTTCTTC. Protein product: CASLAGGVGNEQFF.

In its sample, this clonotype was seen many times. CDR3 residues: CSVNTFSGRAGGELFF. The DNA of the CDR3 is TGCAGCGTTAACACTTTTAGCGGGAGGGCCGGCGGGGAGCTGTTTTTT. The chain carries TRBV29-1 and TRBJ2-2, with TRBD2 matching over 11 bases. There are 16 residues in the CDR3. The junction had 12 bases not matched to a gene; V was cut back by 5 bases and J by 7 bases. The germline CDR1 and CDR2 sequences are SQVTM and ANQGSEA.

This clonotype has only a few counts. CDR3 residues: CASTKYPDSNSPLHF. Here the CDR3 DNA reads TGTGCCTCTACCAAGTATCCGGACAGTAATTCACCCCTCCACTTT. The chain couples TRBV3-1 to TRBJ1-6, with a weak D call TRBD1 (6 bases). The CDR3 covers 15 residues. The V and J ends lost 11 bases and 6 bases respectively, with 20 bases between them. CDR1 LGHDT and CDR2 YNNKEL come from the germline V gene (reference sequence).

The sample holds a few counts of this clonotype. The rearrangement links TRBV4-3 to TRBJ2-7, with a weak D call TRBD2 (6 bases). The CDR3 is 18 amino acids. The ends were cut back, 0 bases at V and 3 bases at J, with 21 bases in the middle. Germline V gene sequence: CDR1 LGHNA, CDR2 YSLEER. The CDR3 loop reads CASSQDAGTNSYRYEQYF. The CDR3 region has the DNA TGCGCCAGCAGCCAAGACGCGGGGACGAATAGCTACCGCTACGAGCAGTACTTC.

In its sample, this clonotype was seen many times. The gene calls are TRBV20-1 and TRBJ2-5, with 7 bases that match TRBD2. CDR1 is DFQATT and CDR2 is SNEGSKA in the germline V gene (reference sequence). Trimming removed 2 bases from V and 5 bases from J; junction bases left unmatched: 11. This CDR3 has 15 residues. The CDR3 DNA follows: TGCAGTGCTAGATCCCTAGCGGAAGCGGGGGAGACCCAGTACTTC. Translating gives CSARSLAEAGETQYF.

This clonotype was picked up many times. The chain combines TRBV20-1 with TRBJ2-1; unclear D gene. This CDR3 has 10 amino acids. Germline-derived CDR1 and CDR2 are DFQATT and SNEGSKA (reference sequence). The V end lost 6 bases, the J end lost 6 bases, and 6 bases lay between the germline ends. The CDR3 here is CSARLNEQFF. In DNA, the CDR3 is TGCAGTGCACGGCTCAATGAGCAGTTCTTC.